Below, 2 T cell receptor beta chains from the same sample are listed, as sequenced in a study of PD-L1 blockade in urothelial cancer. As for time point: pretreatment peripheral blood. Profiling relied on immunoSEQ multiplex PCR, and the TCRdb table lists in-frame clones only, not all of them. There are 70,000 or so clones in the sample; almost 90% occur only once, and more than 3.5% lies in the top ten. Sequencing used PBMCs, obtained around atezolizumab (anti-PD-L1) treatment. Receptor source: a man in his 70s with urothelial cancer.

This clone was found once. V gene TRBV18 combines with J gene TRBJ2-3, with 10 nucleotides matching TRBD1. In germline, CDR1 is KGHSH, CDR2 LQKENI. V dropped 7 bases and J dropped 1; count of bases not matched to a gene: 5. The CDR3 runs 15 residues. The CDR3 loop reads CASWTGQGGTDTQYF. The CDR3 nucleotides read TGTGCCAGCTGGACCGGACAGGGGGGCACAGATACGCAGTATTTT.

This clone appeared a single time. The chain uses TRBV7-2 and TRBJ2-7; D might be TRBD2 (5 bases). V lost 5 bases, J lost 4 bases, and 18 bases lay in between. The CDR3 has 15 residues. The germline V gene has CDR1 SGHTA and CDR2 FQGNSA. The CDR3 is CASSLGISRDYEQYF. The DNA of the CDR3 is TGTGCCAGCAGCCTAGGGATAAGCCGGGATTACGAGCAGTACTTC. The variable domain in full, completed from reference TRBV7-2 and TRBJ2-7, reads GAGVSQSPSNKVTEKGKDVELRCDPISGHTALYWYRQSLGQGLEFLIYFQGNSAPDKSGLPSDRFSAERTGGSVSTLTIQRTQQEDSAVYLCASSLGISRDYEQYFGPGTRLTVT.